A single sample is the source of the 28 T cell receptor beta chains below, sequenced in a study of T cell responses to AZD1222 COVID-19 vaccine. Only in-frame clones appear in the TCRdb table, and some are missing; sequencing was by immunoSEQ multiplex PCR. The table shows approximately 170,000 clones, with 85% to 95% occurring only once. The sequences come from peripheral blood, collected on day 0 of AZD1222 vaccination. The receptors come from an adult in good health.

In DNA, the CDR3 is TGTGCCAGCAGTTCCCCCCGGAGTGCTAACACTGAAGCTTTCTTT. Encoded protein: CASSSPRSANTEAFF. The chain has TRBV28 and TRBJ1-1, with D unresolved. The germline V gene has CDR1 MDHEN and CDR2 SYDVKM. The CDR3 has 15 residues. The V gene lost 4 bases and the J gene lost 2 bases, with 14 bases spanning the gap.

The CDR3 nucleotides read TGTGCCAGCAGTTTATCAGGGATCTCCTATAATTCACCCCTCCACTTT. Residues: CASSLSGISYNSPLHF. This chain joins TRBV27 and TRBJ1-6; D is unresolved. The V gene lost 0 bases and the J gene lost 0 bases, with 6 bases spanning the gap. From germline, CDR1 is MNHEY and CDR2 SMNVEV (reference sequence). This CDR3 is built from 16 residues.

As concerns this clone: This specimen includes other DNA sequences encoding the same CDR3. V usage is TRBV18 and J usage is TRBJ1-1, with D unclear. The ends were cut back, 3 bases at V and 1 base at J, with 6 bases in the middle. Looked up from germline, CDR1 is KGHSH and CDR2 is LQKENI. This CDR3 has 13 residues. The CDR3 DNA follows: TGTGCCAGCTCACCCCCAGGGAACACTGAAGCTTTCTTT. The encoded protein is CASSPPGNTEAFF.

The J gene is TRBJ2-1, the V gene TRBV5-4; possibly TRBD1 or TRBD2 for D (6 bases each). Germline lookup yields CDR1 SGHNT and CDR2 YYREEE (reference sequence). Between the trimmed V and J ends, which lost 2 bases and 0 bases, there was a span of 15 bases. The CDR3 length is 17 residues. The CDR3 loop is CASSLIPGGSSYNEQFF. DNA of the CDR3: TGTGCCAGCAGCTTAATACCCGGGGGCAGCTCCTACAATGAGCAGTTCTTC.

The CDR3 protein is CASSLSLTSGSYEQYF. The CDR3 DNA is TGTGCCAGCAGTTTATCATTGACTAGCGGGAGTTACGAGCAGTACTTC. The rearrangement joins TRBV28 to TRBJ2-7; 12 bases map to TRBD2. The CDR3 has 16 amino acids. The V segment lost 1 base and the J segment 4 bases; nucleotides outside the gene matches: 5. CDR1 is MDHEN and CDR2 is SYDVKM in the germline V gene.

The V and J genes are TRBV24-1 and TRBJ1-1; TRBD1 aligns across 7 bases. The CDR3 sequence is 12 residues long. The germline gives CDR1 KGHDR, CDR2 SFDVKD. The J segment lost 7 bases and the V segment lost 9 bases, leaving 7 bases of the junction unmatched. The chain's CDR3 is CATADRVGEAFF. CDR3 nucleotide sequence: TGTGCCACCGCAGACAGGGTCGGTGAAGCTTTCTTT.

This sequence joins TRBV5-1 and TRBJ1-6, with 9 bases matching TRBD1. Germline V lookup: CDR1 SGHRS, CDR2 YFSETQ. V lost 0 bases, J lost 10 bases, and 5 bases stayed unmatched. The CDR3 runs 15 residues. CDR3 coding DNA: TGCGCCAGCAGCTTGGATACAGGGGGCCGGTCACCCCTCCACTTT. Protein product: CASSLDTGGRSPLHF.

Here the CDR3 DNA reads TGTGCCAGCAGTTACTCCCGGGCCCAACAGCCCCAGCATTTT. Translated, it gives CASSYSRAQQPQHF. The chain links TRBV6-5 to TRBJ1-5; no clear D gene. CDR1 MNHEY and CDR2 SVGAGI come from the germline V gene. The CDR3 is 14 residues long. With 0 bases removed from V and 7 bases from J, the gap between germline ends came to 10 bases.

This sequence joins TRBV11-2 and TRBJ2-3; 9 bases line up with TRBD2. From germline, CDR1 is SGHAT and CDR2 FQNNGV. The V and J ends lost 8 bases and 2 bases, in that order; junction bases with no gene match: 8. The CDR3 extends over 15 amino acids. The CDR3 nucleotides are TGTGCCAGCGGCCGGACTAGCGTCGACACAGATACGCAGTATTTT. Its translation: CASGRTSVDTDTQYF.

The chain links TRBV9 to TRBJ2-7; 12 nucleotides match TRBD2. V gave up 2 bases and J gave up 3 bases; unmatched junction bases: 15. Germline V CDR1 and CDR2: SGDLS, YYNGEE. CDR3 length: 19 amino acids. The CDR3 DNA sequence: TGTGCCAGCAGCGTCGATGGGTCCGGCCTAGCGGGAGGGCTCTACGAGCAGTACTTC. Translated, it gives CASSVDGSGLAGGLYEQYF.

The CDR3 is CASSLSSGRYEQYF. For the CDR3, the DNA is TGTGCCAGCAGCTTGTCTAGCGGGAGGTACGAGCAGTACTTC. This chain links TRBV5-4 with TRBJ2-7; 11 positions agree with TRBD2. Germline lookup yields CDR1 SGHNT and CDR2 YYREEE (reference sequence). The ends lost 1 base at V and 4 bases at J; junction bases unmatched: 1. The CDR3 extends over 14 amino acids.

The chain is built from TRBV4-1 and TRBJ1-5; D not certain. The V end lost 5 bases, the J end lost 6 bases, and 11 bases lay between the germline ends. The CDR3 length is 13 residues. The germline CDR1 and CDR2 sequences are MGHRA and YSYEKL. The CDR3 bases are TGCGCCAGCAGCAACCCGGGAGTTCAGCCCCAGCATTTT. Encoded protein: CASSNPGVQPQHF.

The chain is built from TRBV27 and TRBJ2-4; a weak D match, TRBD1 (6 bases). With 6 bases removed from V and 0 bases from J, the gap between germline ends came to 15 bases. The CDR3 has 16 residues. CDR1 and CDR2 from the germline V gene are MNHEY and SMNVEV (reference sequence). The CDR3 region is CASSLTGAIAKNIQYF. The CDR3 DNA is TGTGCCAGCAGCTTGACAGGTGCGATAGCCAAAAACATTCAGTACTTC.

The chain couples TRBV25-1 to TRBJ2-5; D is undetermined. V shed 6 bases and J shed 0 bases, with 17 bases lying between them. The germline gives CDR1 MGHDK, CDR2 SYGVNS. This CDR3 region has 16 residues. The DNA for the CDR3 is TGTGCCAGCAGCCCCCGACTTGGTTGGGACCAAGAGACCCAGTACTTC. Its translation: CASSPRLGWDQETQYF.

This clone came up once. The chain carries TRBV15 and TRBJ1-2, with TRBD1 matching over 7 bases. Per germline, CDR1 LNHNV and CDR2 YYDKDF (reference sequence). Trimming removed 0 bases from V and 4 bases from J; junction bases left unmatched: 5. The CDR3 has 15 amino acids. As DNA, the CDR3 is TGTGCCACCAGCAGAGATAGAGGGACAGCCTATGGCTACACCTTC. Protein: CATSRDRGTAYGYTF.

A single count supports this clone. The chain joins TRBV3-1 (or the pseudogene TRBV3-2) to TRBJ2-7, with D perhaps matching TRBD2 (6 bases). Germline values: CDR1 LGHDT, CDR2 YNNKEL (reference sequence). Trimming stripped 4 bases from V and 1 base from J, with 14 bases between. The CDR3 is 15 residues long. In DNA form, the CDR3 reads TGTGCCAGCAGCCGAATAGCGGTTGGGTCCTACGAGCAGTACTTC. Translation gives CASSRIAVGSYEQYF.

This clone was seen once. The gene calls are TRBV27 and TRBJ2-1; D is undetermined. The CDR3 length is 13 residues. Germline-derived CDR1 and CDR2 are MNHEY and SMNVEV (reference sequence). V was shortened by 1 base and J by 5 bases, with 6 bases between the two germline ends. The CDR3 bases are TGTGCCAGCAGTTTATATTCTAACAATGAGCAGTTCTTC. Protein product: CASSLYSNNEQFF.

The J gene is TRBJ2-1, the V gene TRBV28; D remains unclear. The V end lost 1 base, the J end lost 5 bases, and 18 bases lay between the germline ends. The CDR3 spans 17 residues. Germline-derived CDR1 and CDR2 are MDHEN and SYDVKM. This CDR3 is CASSLLPKRTTDNEQFF. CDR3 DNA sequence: TGTGCCAGCAGTTTATTGCCAAAGCGTACAACTGACAATGAGCAGTTCTTC.

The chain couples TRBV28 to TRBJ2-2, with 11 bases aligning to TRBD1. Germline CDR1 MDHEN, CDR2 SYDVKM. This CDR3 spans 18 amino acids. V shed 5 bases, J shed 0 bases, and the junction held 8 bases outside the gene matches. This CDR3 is CASSPQPGQGANTGELFF. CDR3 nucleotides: TGTGCCAGCAGTCCCCAGCCGGGACAGGGGGCGAACACCGGGGAGCTGTTTTTT.

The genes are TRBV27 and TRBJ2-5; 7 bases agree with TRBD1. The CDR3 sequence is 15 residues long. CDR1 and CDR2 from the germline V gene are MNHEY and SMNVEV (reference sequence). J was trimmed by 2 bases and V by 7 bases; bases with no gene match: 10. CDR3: CASTKTGSAQETQYF. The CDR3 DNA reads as TGTGCCAGCACAAAGACAGGGAGCGCTCAAGAGACCCAGTACTTC.

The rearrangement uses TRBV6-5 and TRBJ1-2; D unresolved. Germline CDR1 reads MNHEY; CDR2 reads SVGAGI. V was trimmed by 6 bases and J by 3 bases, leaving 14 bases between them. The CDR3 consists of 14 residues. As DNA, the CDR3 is TGTGCCAGCAGACCTCAGTCCATTCACTATGGCTACACCTTC. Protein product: CASRPQSIHYGYTF.

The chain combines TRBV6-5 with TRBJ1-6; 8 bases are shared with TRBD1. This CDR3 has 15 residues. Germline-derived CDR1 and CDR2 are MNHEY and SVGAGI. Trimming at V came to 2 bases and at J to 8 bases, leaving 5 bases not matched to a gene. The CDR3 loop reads CASSYGQGRDSPLHF. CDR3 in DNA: TGTGCCAGCAGTTACGGACAGGGACGTGATTCACCCCTCCACTTT.

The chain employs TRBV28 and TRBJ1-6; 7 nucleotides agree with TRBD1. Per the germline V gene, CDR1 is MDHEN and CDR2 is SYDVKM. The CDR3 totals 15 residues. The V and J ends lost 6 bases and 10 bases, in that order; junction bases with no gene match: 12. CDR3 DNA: TGTGCCAGCAGACCACGACAGGGATTCGGGTCACCCCTCCACTTT. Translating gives CASRPRQGFGSPLHF.

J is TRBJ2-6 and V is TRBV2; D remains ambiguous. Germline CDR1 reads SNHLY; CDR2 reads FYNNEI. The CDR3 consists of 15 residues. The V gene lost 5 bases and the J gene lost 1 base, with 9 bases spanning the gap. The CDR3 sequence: CASSRSASGANVLTF. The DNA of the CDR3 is TGTGCCAGCAGTCGGAGTGCTTCTGGGGCCAACGTCCTGACTTTC. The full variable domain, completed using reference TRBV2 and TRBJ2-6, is EPEVTQTPSHQVTQMGQEVILRCVPISNHLYFYWYRQILGQKVEFLVSFYNNEISEKSEIFDDQFSVERPDGSNFTLKIRSTKLEDSAMYFCASSRSASGANVLTFGAGSRLTVL.

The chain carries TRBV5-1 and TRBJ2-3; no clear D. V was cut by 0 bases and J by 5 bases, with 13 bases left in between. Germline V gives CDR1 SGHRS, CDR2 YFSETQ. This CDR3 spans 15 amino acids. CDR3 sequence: CASSLVPGAQDTQYF. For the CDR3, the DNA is TGCGCCAGCAGCTTGGTCCCAGGTGCCCAAGATACGCAGTATTTT.

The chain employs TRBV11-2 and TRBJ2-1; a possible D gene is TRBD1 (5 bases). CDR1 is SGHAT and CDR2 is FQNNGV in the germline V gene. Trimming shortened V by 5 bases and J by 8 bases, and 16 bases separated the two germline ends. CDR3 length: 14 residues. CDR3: CASSLPKGLHEQFF. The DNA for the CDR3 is TGTGCCAGCAGCCTTCCGAAGGGGCTCCATGAGCAGTTCTTC.

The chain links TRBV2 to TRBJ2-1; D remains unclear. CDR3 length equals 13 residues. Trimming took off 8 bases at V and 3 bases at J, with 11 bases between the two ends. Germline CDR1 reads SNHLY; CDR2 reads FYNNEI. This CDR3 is CASSPGNYNEQFF. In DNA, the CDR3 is TGTGCCAGCTCCCCCGGTAACTACAATGAGCAGTTCTTC.

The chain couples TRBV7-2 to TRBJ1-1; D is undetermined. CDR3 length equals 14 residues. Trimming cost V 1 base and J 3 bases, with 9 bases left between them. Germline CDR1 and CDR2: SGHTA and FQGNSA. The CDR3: CASSLGGWDTEAFF. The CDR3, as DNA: TGTGCCAGCAGCTTAGGGGGTTGGGACACTGAAGCTTTCTTT.